The rows below give T cell receptor beta chains drawn from one sample of a study of cytomegalovirus exposure and HLA in healthy donors. Produced via immunoSEQ multiplex PCR; TCRdb's table is partial and in-frame only. This table holds roughly 140,000 clones, roughly 80% found once. The sample consisted of PBMCs. The receptors here all came from a woman aged 40 to 50 in good health and CMV-seropositive. CDR3s include the opening cysteine and the closing phenylalanine or tryptophan. Each record gives: clone size, J gene, D gene, V gene, CDR3 protein, CDR3 DNA. A D gene is named only where the DNA matches it firmly. Clone size appears in some rows only: once, few, many, or a class for an expanded clone.

abundance: -; j_gene: TRBJ1-1; d_gene: -; v_gene: TRBV5-1; CDR3aa: CASSVQGLHTEAFF; CDR3nt: TGCGCCAGCAGCGTTCAGGGTTTGCACACTGAAGCTTTCTTT
abundance: -; j_gene: TRBJ2-2; d_gene: -; v_gene: TRBV21-1; CDR3aa: CASMDRDTGELFF; CDR3nt: TGTGCGAGCATGGACAGGGACACCGGGGAGCTGTTTTTT
abundance: -; j_gene: TRBJ2-3; d_gene: TRBD2; v_gene: TRBV28; CDR3aa: CASSLAGGGPDTQYF; CDR3nt: TGTGCCAGCAGTTTAGCGGGGGGAGGTCCAGATACGCAGTATTTT
abundance: -; j_gene: TRBJ2-2; d_gene: TRBD2; v_gene: TRBV19; CDR3aa: CASSQAGANTGELFF; CDR3nt: TGTGCCAGTAGTCAGGCGGGGGCGAACACCGGGGAGCTGTTTTTT
abundance: -; j_gene: TRBJ1-1; d_gene: -; v_gene: TRBV15; CDR3aa: CATSRSEHTEAFF; CDR3nt: TGTGCCACCAGCAGATCAGAACACACTGAAGCTTTCTTT
abundance: -; j_gene: TRBJ2-7; d_gene: -; v_gene: TRBV6-4; CDR3aa: CDSIYEQYF; CDR3nt: TGTGACTCCATTTACGAGCAGTACTTC
abundance: -; j_gene: TRBJ1-2; d_gene: -; v_gene: TRBV10-2; CDR3aa: CASSDGRDYGYTF; CDR3nt: TGCGCCAGCAGTGATGGCCGGGACTATGGCTACACCTTC
abundance: -; j_gene: TRBJ1-3; d_gene: -; v_gene: TRBV11-1; CDR3aa: CASSRGTVSGNTIYF; CDR3nt: TGTGCCAGCAGCCGGGGGACGGTCTCTGGAAACACCATATATTTT
abundance: once; j_gene: TRBJ2-7; d_gene: TRBD2; v_gene: TRBV5-1; CDR3aa: CASSLLAGVGEQYF; CDR3nt: TGCGCCAGCAGCTTGCTCGCGGGGGTGGGGGAGCAGTACTTC
abundance: -; j_gene: TRBJ2-7; d_gene: TRBD1; v_gene: TRBV2; CDR3aa: CASSRDRGSEQYF; CDR3nt: TGTGCCAGCAGTCGGGACAGGGGGTCCGAGCAGTACTTC
abundance: -; j_gene: TRBJ1-1; d_gene: TRBD1; v_gene: TRBV7-3; CDR3aa: CASSQPGGEGNTEAFF; CDR3nt: TGTGCCAGCAGCCAGCCAGGGGGTGAAGGGAACACTGAAGCTTTCTTT
abundance: -; j_gene: TRBJ1-2; d_gene: -; v_gene: TRBV2; CDR3aa: CASQEGPYGYTF; CDR3nt: TGTGCCAGTCAGGAGGGTCCCTATGGCTACACCTTC
abundance: -; j_gene: TRBJ2-5; d_gene: -; v_gene: TRBV27; CDR3aa: CASSLGGGNGAQYF; CDR3nt: TGTGCCAGCAGTTTAGGAGGCGGGAACGGAGCCCAGTACTTC
abundance: few; j_gene: TRBJ2-6; d_gene: -; v_gene: TRBV5-1; CDR3aa: CASSFTGANVLTF; CDR3nt: TGCGCCAGCAGCTTCACTGGGGCCAACGTCCTGACTTTC
abundance: once; j_gene: TRBJ1-2; d_gene: -; v_gene: TRBV20-1; CDR3aa: CSAGASYGYTF; CDR3nt: TGCAGTGCTGGAGCGAGCTATGGCTACACCTTC
abundance: -; j_gene: TRBJ2-5; d_gene: -; v_gene: TRBV10-3; CDR3aa: CATRVGAKETQYF; CDR3nt: TGTGCCACTCGGGTGGGGGCTAAAGAGACCCAGTACTTC
abundance: -; j_gene: TRBJ1-3; d_gene: -; v_gene: TRBV10-3; CDR3aa: CAIREQGDRTGNTIYF; CDR3nt: TGTGCCATCCGCGAACAAGGAGACAGAACGGGAAACACCATATATTTT
abundance: -; j_gene: TRBJ1-6; d_gene: -; v_gene: TRBV19; CDR3aa: CASSIGGGSSYNSPLHF; CDR3nt: TGTGCCAGTAGTATAGGAGGAGGGAGCTCCTATAATTCACCCCTCCACTTT
abundance: -; j_gene: TRBJ1-1; d_gene: TRBD1; v_gene: TRBV13; CDR3aa: CASSLRGDRGYTEAFF; CDR3nt: TGTGCCAGCAGCTTAAGAGGGGACAGGGGATACACTGAAGCTTTCTTT
abundance: -; j_gene: TRBJ2-5; d_gene: TRBD2; v_gene: TRBV5-6; CDR3aa: CASSLVLAGGQETQYF; CDR3nt: TGTGCCAGCAGCTTGGTGCTAGCGGGGGGGCAAGAGACCCAGTACTTC
abundance: -; j_gene: TRBJ1-5; d_gene: -; v_gene: TRBV28; CDR3aa: CASRNTGNQPQHF; CDR3nt: TGTGCCAGCAGAAATACAGGGAATCAGCCCCAGCATTTT
abundance: -; j_gene: TRBJ1-1; d_gene: -; v_gene: TRBV5-4; CDR3aa: CASSLVTEPNTEAFF; CDR3nt: TGTGCCAGCAGCTTGGTGACAGAACCCAACACTGAAGCTTTCTTT
abundance: -; j_gene: TRBJ2-1; d_gene: -; v_gene: TRBV7-9; CDR3aa: CASSFLRASSYNEQFF; CDR3nt: TGTGCCAGCAGCTTTTTGCGGGCGAGCTCCTACAATGAGCAGTTCTTC
abundance: few; j_gene: TRBJ1-6; d_gene: -; v_gene: TRBV2; CDR3aa: CASRDSDSPLHF; CDR3nt: TGTGCCAGCAGGGACAGCGATTCACCCCTCCACTTT
abundance: -; j_gene: TRBJ2-3; d_gene: -; v_gene: TRBV4-1; CDR3aa: CASSQDPAPGGRADTQYF; CDR3nt: TGCGCCAGCAGCCAAGACCCCGCCCCAGGGGGGAGAGCAGATACGCAGTATTTT
abundance: -; j_gene: TRBJ1-2; d_gene: TRBD1; v_gene: TRBV6-6; CDR3aa: CASSYSGGAGYTF; CDR3nt: TGTGCCAGCAGTTACTCAGGGGGCGCAGGCTACACCTTC
abundance: -; j_gene: TRBJ1-5; d_gene: TRBD1; v_gene: TRBV9; CDR3aa: CASSAGTGINQPQHF; CDR3nt: TGTGCCAGCAGCGCCGGGACAGGGATAAATCAGCCCCAGCATTTT
abundance: -; j_gene: TRBJ1-3; d_gene: -; v_gene: TRBV11-2; CDR3aa: CASSFGGLSGNTIYF; CDR3nt: TGTGCCAGCAGCTTCGGGGGGCTCTCTGGAAACACCATATATTTT
abundance: -; j_gene: TRBJ1-1; d_gene: -; v_gene: TRBV11-3; CDR3aa: CASSSGANTEAFF; CDR3nt: TGTGCCAGCTCTTCAGGCGCGAACACTGAAGCTTTCTTT
abundance: -; j_gene: TRBJ2-1; d_gene: TRBD2; v_gene: TRBV9; CDR3aa: CASSPGGGLEANEQFF; CDR3nt: TGTGCCAGCAGCCCGGGGGGGGGACTAGAGGCCAATGAGCAGTTCTTC
abundance: -; j_gene: TRBJ2-2; d_gene: -; v_gene: TRBV11-2; CDR3aa: CASSFVGGMGGELFF; CDR3nt: TGTGCCAGCAGCTTCGTTGGGGGCATGGGCGGGGAGCTGTTTTTT
abundance: few; j_gene: TRBJ2-3; d_gene: -; v_gene: TRBV21-1; CDR3aa: CASSKGERGGLYTDTQYF; CDR3nt: TGTGCCAGCAGCAAAGGGGAGCGGGGGGGCTTGTACACAGATACGCAGTATTTT
abundance: once; j_gene: TRBJ2-1; d_gene: -; v_gene: TRBV30; CDR3aa: CAGTFRSSSYNEQFF; CDR3nt: TGTGCCGGGACGTTCCGGTCGAGCTCCTACAATGAGCAGTTCTTC
abundance: -; j_gene: TRBJ1-4; d_gene: -; v_gene: TRBV6-1; CDR3aa: CASTDGTKEKLFF; CDR3nt: TGTGCCAGCACCGACGGGACAAAAGAAAAACTGTTTTTT
abundance: -; j_gene: TRBJ1-2; d_gene: TRBD1; v_gene: TRBV5-5; CDR3aa: CASSLGTGGLAGVGYTF; CDR3nt: TGTGCCAGCAGCCTAGGGACAGGGGGCTTGGCCGGGGTCGGCTACACCTTC
abundance: -; j_gene: TRBJ2-3; d_gene: TRBD2; v_gene: TRBV6-6; CDR3aa: CASSSPTSVSTDTQYF; CDR3nt: TGTGCCAGCAGTTCCCCGACTAGCGTATCCACAGATACGCAGTATTTT
abundance: -; j_gene: TRBJ2-1; d_gene: TRBD1; v_gene: TRBV14; CDR3aa: CASSQVGTGAQFF; CDR3nt: TGTGCCAGCAGCCAAGTAGGGACAGGGGCGCAGTTCTTC
abundance: -; j_gene: TRBJ2-7; d_gene: -; v_gene: TRBV28; CDR3aa: CASSLSQGGTYEQYF; CDR3nt: TGTGCCAGCAGTTTGTCGCAGGGGGGCACCTACGAGCAGTACTTC
abundance: -; j_gene: TRBJ2-6; d_gene: TRBD2; v_gene: TRBV15; CDR3aa: CATSREAGVSGANVLTF; CDR3nt: TGTGCCACCAGCAGAGAGGCGGGGGTCTCTGGGGCCAACGTCCTGACTTTC
abundance: -; j_gene: TRBJ2-6; d_gene: -; v_gene: TRBV7-6; CDR3aa: CASSLSAGANVLTF; CDR3nt: TGTGCCAGCAGCTTAAGCGCTGGGGCCAACGTCCTGACTTTC
abundance: -; j_gene: TRBJ2-7; d_gene: TRBD2; v_gene: TRBV18; CDR3aa: CASSPPSAGDSSYEQYF; CDR3nt: TGTGCCAGCTCACCACCCTCAGCGGGGGATAGCTCCTACGAGCAGTACTTC
abundance: -; j_gene: TRBJ1-2; d_gene: -; v_gene: TRBV5-1; CDR3aa: CASSLVAGYVGGYTF; CDR3nt: TGCGCCAGCAGCTTGGTGGCAGGGTATGTAGGAGGCTACACCTTC
abundance: -; j_gene: TRBJ1-1; d_gene: TRBD1; v_gene: TRBV10-1; CDR3aa: CASSESTGKDTEAFF; CDR3nt: TGCGCCAGCAGTGAGTCGACAGGGAAGGACACTGAAGCTTTCTTT
abundance: -; j_gene: TRBJ2-7; d_gene: -; v_gene: TRBV7-9; CDR3aa: CASSGGEQYF; CDR3nt: TGTGCCAGCAGCGGAGGCGAGCAGTACTTC
abundance: -; j_gene: TRBJ2-7; d_gene: TRBD2; v_gene: TRBV5-1; CDR3aa: CASSLGSGDTYEQYF; CDR3nt: TGCGCCAGCAGCTTGGGGAGCGGGGATACCTACGAGCAGTACTTC
abundance: few; j_gene: TRBJ2-1; d_gene: TRBD1; v_gene: TRBV28; CDR3aa: CASQGQGGRNEQFF; CDR3nt: TGTGCCAGTCAAGGACAGGGTGGTCGCAATGAGCAGTTCTTC
abundance: -; j_gene: TRBJ1-5; d_gene: -; v_gene: TRBV27; CDR3aa: CASRVTGTLSNQPQHF; CDR3nt: TGTGCCAGCAGGGTGACCGGGACACTTAGCAATCAGCCCCAGCATTTT
abundance: -; j_gene: TRBJ2-1; d_gene: TRBD2; v_gene: TRBV19; CDR3aa: CASSISGGAREQFF; CDR3nt: TGTGCCAGTAGTATTAGCGGGGGGGCCCGTGAGCAGTTCTTC
abundance: few; j_gene: TRBJ2-5; d_gene: -; v_gene: TRBV4-2; CDR3aa: CASSHSLGQGGLSETQYF; CDR3nt: TGTGCCAGCAGCCACTCCCTGGGGCAGGGGGGTTTGTCGGAGACCCAGTACTTC
abundance: -; j_gene: TRBJ1-5; d_gene: -; v_gene: TRBV2; CDR3aa: CASSEALGGFGPQHF; CDR3nt: TGTGCCAGCAGTGAAGCGCTCGGGGGGTTTGGGCCCCAGCATTTT
abundance: -; j_gene: TRBJ1-6; d_gene: -; v_gene: TRBV28; CDR3aa: CASSLHDRSSYNSPLHF; CDR3nt: TGTGCCAGCAGTTTACACGACCGGAGCTCCTATAATTCACCCCTCCACTTT
abundance: -; j_gene: TRBJ2-3; d_gene: -; v_gene: TRBV11-2; CDR3aa: CASSPVDRKDTQYF; CDR3nt: TGTGCCAGCAGCCCAGTCGACAGGAAAGATACGCAGTATTTT
abundance: -; j_gene: TRBJ2-2; d_gene: TRBD1; v_gene: TRBV19; CDR3aa: CASSSWTGAGGTGELFF; CDR3nt: TGTGCCAGTAGTTCATGGACAGGGGCCGGCGGGACCGGGGAGCTGTTTTTT